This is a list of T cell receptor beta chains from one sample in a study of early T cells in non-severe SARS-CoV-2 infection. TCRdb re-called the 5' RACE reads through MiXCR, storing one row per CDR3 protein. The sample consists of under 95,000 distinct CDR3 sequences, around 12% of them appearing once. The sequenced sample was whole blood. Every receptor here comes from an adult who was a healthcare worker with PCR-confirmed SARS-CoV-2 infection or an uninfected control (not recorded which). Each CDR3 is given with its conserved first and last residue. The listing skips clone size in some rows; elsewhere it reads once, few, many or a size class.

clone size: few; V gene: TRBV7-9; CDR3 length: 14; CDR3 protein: CASSHRALQETQYF
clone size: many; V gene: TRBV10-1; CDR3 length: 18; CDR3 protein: CASSEGLAGGNTYNEQFF
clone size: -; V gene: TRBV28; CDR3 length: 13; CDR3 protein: CASSPRTGYGYTF
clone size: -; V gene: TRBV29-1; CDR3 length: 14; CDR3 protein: CSVVLAGGADTQYF
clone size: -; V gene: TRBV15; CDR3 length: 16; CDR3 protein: CATSRPLRVGQETQYF
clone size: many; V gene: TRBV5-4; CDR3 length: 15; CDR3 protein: CASSSPGQDVYEQYF
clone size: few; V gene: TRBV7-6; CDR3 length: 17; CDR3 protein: CASSLRATGGFTGELFF
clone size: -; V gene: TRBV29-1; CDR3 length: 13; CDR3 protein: CSVRQGFLDTQYF
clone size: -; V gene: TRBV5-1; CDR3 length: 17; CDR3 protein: CASSLEQVIGGGTEAFF
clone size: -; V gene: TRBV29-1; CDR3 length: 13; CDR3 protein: CSVLDRFNTEAFF
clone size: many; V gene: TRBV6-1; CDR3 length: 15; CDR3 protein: CASSEEGPGLYEQYF
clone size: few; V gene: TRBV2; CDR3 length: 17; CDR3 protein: CASSELGTGSKNQPQHF
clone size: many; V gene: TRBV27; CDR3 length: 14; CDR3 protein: CASSRQGARQPQHF
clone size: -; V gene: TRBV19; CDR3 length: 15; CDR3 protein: CASMGTSGTYNEQFF
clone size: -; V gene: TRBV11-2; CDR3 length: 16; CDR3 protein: CASSLSRERGQETQYF
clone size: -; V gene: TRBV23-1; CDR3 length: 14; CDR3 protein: CASSRDRAHYEQYF
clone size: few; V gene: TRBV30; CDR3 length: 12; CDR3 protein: CAWSLDSSEQYF
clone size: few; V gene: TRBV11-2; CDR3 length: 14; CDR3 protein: CASSLDQNSQPQHF
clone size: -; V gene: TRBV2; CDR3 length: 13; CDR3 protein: CASRGTSTDTQYF
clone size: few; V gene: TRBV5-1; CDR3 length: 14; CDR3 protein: CASSLAVGTDTQYF
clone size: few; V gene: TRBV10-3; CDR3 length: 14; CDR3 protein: CAISLTTLQETQYF
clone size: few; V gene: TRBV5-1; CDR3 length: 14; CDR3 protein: CASSLAEAGDEQYF
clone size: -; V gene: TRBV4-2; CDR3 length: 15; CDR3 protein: CASSQDYGGRETQYF
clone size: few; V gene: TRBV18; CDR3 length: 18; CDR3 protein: CASSPPRGSGIAENIQYF
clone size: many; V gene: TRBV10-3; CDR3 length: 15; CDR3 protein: CAISGDYFAANEQFF
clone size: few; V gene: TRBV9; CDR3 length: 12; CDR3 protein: CASSFSHQDISF
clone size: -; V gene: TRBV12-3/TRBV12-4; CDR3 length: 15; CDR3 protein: CASTRGTGSYNEQFF
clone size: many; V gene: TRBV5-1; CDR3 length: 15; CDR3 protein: CASSLTGWFQETQYF
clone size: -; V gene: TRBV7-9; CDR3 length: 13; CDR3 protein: CASSLMVEETQYF
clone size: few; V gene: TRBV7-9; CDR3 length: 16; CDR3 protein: CASSGPGPRINEKLFF
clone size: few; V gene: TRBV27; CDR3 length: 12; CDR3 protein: CASSSRKYEQYF
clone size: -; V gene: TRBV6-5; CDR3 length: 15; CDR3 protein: CASSRLAGGPDTQYF
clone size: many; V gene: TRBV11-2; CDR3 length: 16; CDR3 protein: CASSLGTAHQGNEQFF
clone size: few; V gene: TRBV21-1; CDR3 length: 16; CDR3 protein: CASRTLRGLSRETQYF
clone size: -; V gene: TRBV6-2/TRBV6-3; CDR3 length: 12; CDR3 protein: CASRREPTEAFF
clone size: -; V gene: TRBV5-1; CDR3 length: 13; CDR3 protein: CASSVIGGTEQFF
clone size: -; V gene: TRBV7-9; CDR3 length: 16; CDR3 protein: CASSATGTSGGNEQFF
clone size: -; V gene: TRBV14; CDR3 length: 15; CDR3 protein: CASSQNWHRNTEAFF
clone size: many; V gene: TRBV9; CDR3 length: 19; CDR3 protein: CASSGVPRGLAGAQETQYF
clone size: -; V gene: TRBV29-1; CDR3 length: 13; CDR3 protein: CSVGQGAGGELFF
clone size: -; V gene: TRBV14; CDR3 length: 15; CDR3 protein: CASSPTRGRHNEQFF
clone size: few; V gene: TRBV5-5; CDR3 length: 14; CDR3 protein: CASLDYRGADTQYF
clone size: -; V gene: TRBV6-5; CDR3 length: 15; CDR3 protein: CASSFGTGDNSPLHF
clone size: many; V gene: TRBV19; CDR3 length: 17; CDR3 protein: CASSIVTSGTNTGELFF
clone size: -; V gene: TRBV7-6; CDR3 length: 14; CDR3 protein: CASSSGHGAEKLFF
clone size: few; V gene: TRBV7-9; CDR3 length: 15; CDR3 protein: CASSLEEGRNEKLFF
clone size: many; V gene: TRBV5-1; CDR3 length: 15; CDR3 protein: CASSLGQGASGEQYF
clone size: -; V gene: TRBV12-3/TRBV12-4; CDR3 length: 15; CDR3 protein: CASGHVGEGTLPQHF
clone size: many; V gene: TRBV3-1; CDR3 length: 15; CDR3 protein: CASSPRQGANYGYTF
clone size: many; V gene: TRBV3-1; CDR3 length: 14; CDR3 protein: CASSPGTGRQPQHF
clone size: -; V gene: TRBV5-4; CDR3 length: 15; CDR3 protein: CASSFGQGLSTEAFF
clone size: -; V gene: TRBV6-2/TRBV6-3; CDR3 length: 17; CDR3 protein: CASSYSVRRPGANVLTF
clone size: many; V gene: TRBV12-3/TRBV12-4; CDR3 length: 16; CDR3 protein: CASSRDGSSGANVLTF
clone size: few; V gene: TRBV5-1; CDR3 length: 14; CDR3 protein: CASSSTEGGNTIYF
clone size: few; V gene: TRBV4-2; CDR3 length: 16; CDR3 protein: CASSQGKDWGQETQYF
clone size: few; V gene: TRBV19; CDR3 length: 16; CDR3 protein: CASSIVGDSHSYEQYF
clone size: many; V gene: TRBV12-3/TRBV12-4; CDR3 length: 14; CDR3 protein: CASSFRDRVNEQYF
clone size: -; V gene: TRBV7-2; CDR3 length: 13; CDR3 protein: CASSWTTLGEQFF
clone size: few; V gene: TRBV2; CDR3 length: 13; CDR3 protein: CASTSGEGYGYTF
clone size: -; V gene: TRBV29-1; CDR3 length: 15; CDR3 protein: CSVAPMTSSGNTIYF